This T cell receptor beta chain was sequenced for a study of blood T cell repertoires in COVID-19. Study as a whole: Sites across the United States, Italy and Spain contributed samples from acute and convalescent COVID-19.

This CDR3 has 15 residues. Between the trimmed V and J ends, which lost 1 base and 5 bases, there was a span of 12 bases. CDR1 SEHNR and CDR2 FQNEAQ come from the germline V gene (reference sequence). Repertoires were generated with immunoSEQ multiplex PCR, while TCRdb's copy carries only in-frame clones and drops some. Seen here are about 28,000 clones, 81% observed once, and the top ten hold 16%. The receptor was isolated from a woman in her sixties or seventies with acute or convalescent COVID-19. The sample was peripheral blood. The chain employs TRBV7-9 and TRBJ2-1; D is perhaps TRBD2 (7 bases). The CDR3 nucleotides are TGTGCCAGCAGCTTAGGTAGGGGGAGGGACAATGAGCAGTTCTTC. Its protein product is CASSLGRGRDNEQFF. The variable domain in full, with the rest retrieved from reference TRBV7-9 and TRBJ2-1, is DTGVSQNPRHKITKRGQNVTFRCDPISEHNRLYWYRQTLGQGPEFLTYFQNEAQLEKSRLLSDRFSAERPKGSFSTLEIQRTEQGDSAMYLCASSLGRGRDNEQFFGPGTRLTVL.